This TCR beta chain was sequenced in a study of T-cell reconstitution after alpha-beta-depleted transplantation in children. General study points: Surviving recipient cells, namely T cells and thymic progenitors, were the source of high day-60 TCRbeta diversity in some patients. Fresh T-cell production supplied most of the T-cell counts and diversity seen one year after transplant.

This clonotype has a handful of counts. Its antigen is as yet unknown. V shed 5 bases and J shed 2 bases, with 13 bases lying between them. Germline V gene data show CDR1 as SGHTA and CDR2 as FQGNSA. The CDR3 has 15 residues. A library of TCRbeta sequences, prepared with unique molecular identifiers, was generated. Via MiXCR, TCRdb re-called the PCR reads, giving one row per CDR3 protein. The data hold about 300,000 distinct CDR3 sequences, with 10% observed a single time. This TCR was recovered from a boy younger than two with acute myeloid leukemia, due to receive a stem cell transplant. The input for sequencing was PBMCs, taken before TCRalphabeta/CD19-depleted stem cell transplant. The gene calls are TRBV7-2 and TRBJ2-4, with D perhaps matching TRBD1 (6 bases). The CDR3 is CASSPSTGTKNIQYF. In nucleotides, the CDR3 is TGTGCCAGCAGCCCCTCTACAGGGACCAAAAACATTCAGTACTTC.